What follows are 30 T cell receptor beta chains derived from one specimen sequenced in a study of T cells expressing NK-cell markers. TCRdb re-called the 5' RACE reads and gives one entry per CDR3 protein, without DNA. The sample table sets out 200,000 to 300,000 distinct CDR3 sequences. Sequencing was performed on blood T cells: a sorted CD56 or NKG2C T cell subset, CD4+ or CD8+ T cells, or bulk PBMC T cells (not recorded which). These receptor sequences come from a woman aged 18 to 75 in good health.

The chain links TRBV24-1 to TRBJ1-4. The CDR3 extends over 12 amino acids. In germline, CDR1 is KGHDR, CDR2 SFDVKD. CDR3 amino acids: CATSDTREKLFF.

The V and J genes are TRBV7-2 and TRBJ1-2; TCRdb gives TRBD1 as the D gene, but with no DNA this cannot be confirmed. CDR3 length: 14 amino acids. Per germline, CDR1 SGHTA and CDR2 FQGNSA. The CDR3 spells CASSFRGANYGYTF.

The rearrangement joins TRBV4-2 to TRBJ2-5; TCRdb's D gene call, TRBD2, goes unchecked for lack of DNA. This CDR3 has 15 amino acids. CDR1 is LGHNA, CDR2 YNFKEQ, per germline. CDR3 loop: CASSQDQGSGETQYF.

The CDR3 protein is CASSTPGASRIEQFF. This chain uses TRBV12-3 or TRBV12-4 with TRBJ2-1; the D gene TCRdb calls, TRBD2, cannot be checked with no DNA. The length of the CDR3 is 15 residues.

The gene calls are TRBV5-6 and TRBJ2-5; without DNA, the TCRdb call of TRBD2 cannot be checked. This CDR3 contains 16 residues. Germline CDR1 reads SGHDT; CDR2 reads YYEEEE. CDR3: CASSFTTSGGTETQYF. The whole variable domain, filled in from reference TRBV5-6 and TRBJ2-5, reads DAGVTQSPTHLIKTRGQQVTLRCSPKSGHDTVSWYQQALGQGPQFIFQYYEEEERQRGNFPDRFSGHQFPNYSSELNVNALLLGDSALYLCASSFTTSGGTETQYFGPGTRLLVL.

The chain is built from TRBV20-1 and TRBJ2-3; TCRdb proposes TRBD2, but this gene call is untestable without DNA. Per the germline V gene, CDR1 is DFQATT and CDR2 is SNEGSKA (reference sequence). CDR3 length: 15 amino acids. CDR3: CSASLWASAPDTQYF.

V and J are TRBV7-2 and TRBJ2-2. Germline V gene data show CDR1 as SGHTA and CDR2 as FQGNSA. The CDR3 is made up of 15 amino acids. Here the CDR3 reads CASSLGRSEGGELFF.

The gene calls are TRBV11-2 and TRBJ1-2. Germline V gives CDR1 SGHAT, CDR2 FQNNGV. CDR3 length equals 13 residues. The CDR3 reads CASSPDGSYGYTF.

V and J are TRBV10-3 and TRBJ2-3. CDR3 length equals 13 residues. Germline CDR1 and CDR2: ENHRY and SYGVKD. The CDR3 loop is CAISDMSTDTQYF.

The V and J genes are TRBV12-3 or TRBV12-4 and TRBJ1-4; with no DNA, the TCRdb D assignment of TRBD1 cannot be verified. CDR3 length equals 14 residues. CDR3 sequence reads: CASSSDARGEKLFF.

The chain joins TRBV7-9 to TRBJ1-1; with no DNA, the TCRdb D assignment of TRBD1 cannot be verified. The CDR3 loop spans 16 amino acids. Germline values: CDR1 SEHNR, CDR2 FQNEAQ (reference sequence). CDR3 in amino acids: CASSSLLGQGVVEAFF.

The chain is built from TRBV16 and TRBJ1-5; absent DNA, TCRdb's TRBD1 call cannot be checked. In germline, CDR1 is KGHSY, CDR2 FQNENV. CDR3 size: 16 residues. CDR3: CASSERDRAGNQPQHF.

The chain uses TRBV12-3 or TRBV12-4 and TRBJ1-2; no DNA is available, so the TRBD1 call from TCRdb remains unchecked. The CDR3 is 15 residues long. CDR3 loop: CASSRPGQASYGYTF.

The V gene is TRBV20-1, the J gene TRBJ2-3; TCRdb's D gene call, TRBD2, goes unchecked for lack of DNA. This CDR3 contains 15 residues. Germline V gives CDR1 DFQATT, CDR2 SNEGSKA (reference sequence). CDR3: CSARVSSGLTDTQYF.

The chain recombines TRBV12-3 or TRBV12-4 with TRBJ1-5. The CDR3 covers 14 residues. The CDR3 loop reads CASSFSTDDQPQHF.

This rearrangement joins TRBV11-1 to TRBJ2-7; TCRdb returns TRBD2, unconfirmable since there is no DNA. The CDR3 totals 14 residues. Germline V gives CDR1 SGHAT, CDR2 FQDESV (reference sequence). This chain's CDR3 is CASSFGTSEHEQYF. Together with reference TRBV11-1 and TRBJ2-7, the CDR3 gives the full variable domain: EAEVAQSPRYKITEKSQAVAFWCDPISGHATLYWYRQILGQGPELLVQFQDESVVDDSQLPKDRFSAERLKGVDSTLKIQPAELGDSAMYLCASSFGTSEHEQYFGPGTRLTVT.

The chain joins TRBV18 to TRBJ2-1; the D call from TCRdb, TRBD2, cannot be confirmed without DNA. The CDR3 contains 12 residues. Germline CDR1 is KGHSH and CDR2 is LQKENI. The CDR3: CASSPTSGEQFF.

This rearrangement joins TRBV6-2 or TRBV6-3 to TRBJ2-1; TCRdb picks TRBD2, but there is no DNA to check that call. The CDR3 runs to 15 residues. Per the germline V gene, CDR1 is MNHEY and CDR2 is SVGEGT. This CDR3 is CASSHYRTSGNEQFF.

V usage is TRBV5-1 and J usage is TRBJ2-1; TCRdb designates TRBD2, a call that cannot be tested without DNA. The CDR3 is 16 amino acids. Germline lookup yields CDR1 SGHRS and CDR2 YFSETQ. CDR3 residues: CASSLGARASYNEQFF.

V usage is TRBV20-1 and J usage is TRBJ2-4. The CDR3 has 12 residues. The germline V gene has CDR1 DFQATT and CDR2 SNEGSKA (reference sequence). The CDR3 loop is CSARPAQNIQYF.

The chain is built from TRBV5-1 and TRBJ2-7. This CDR3 is 12 amino acids long. CDR1 is SGHRS, CDR2 YFSETQ, per germline. The CDR3 is CASRGTTYEQYF.

J is TRBJ1-2 and V is TRBV6-5. The length of the CDR3 is 12 residues. Per germline, CDR1 MNHEY and CDR2 SVGAGI. CDR3 region: CASSSDTGGYTF.

This CDR3 is CASSETTGHETQYF. The chain combines TRBV18 with TRBJ2-5; TCRdb returns TRBD1, unconfirmable since there is no DNA. The CDR3 length is 14 residues. Per germline, CDR1 KGHSH and CDR2 LQKENI.

V gene TRBV7-3 combines with J gene TRBJ2-3. Per germline, CDR1 SGHTA and CDR2 FQGTGA. CDR3 size: 15 residues. The CDR3 is CASSLVADGTDTQYF.

The chain is built from TRBV20-1 and TRBJ2-5; lacking DNA, the TRBD2 call made by TCRdb goes unchecked. The CDR3 contains 14 residues. Germline V gene data show CDR1 as DFQATT and CDR2 as SNEGSKA (reference sequence). Here the CDR3 reads CSAKRGLVQETQYF.

The chain recombines TRBV20-1 with TRBJ1-5; checking the TCRdb D call of TRBD1 is not possible without DNA. The germline gives CDR1 DFQATT, CDR2 SNEGSKA (reference sequence). The CDR3 consists of 15 residues. Here the CDR3 reads CSAKTGDGGNQPQHF.

The V gene is TRBV30, the J gene TRBJ2-2. The CDR3 extends over 12 amino acids. CDR1 and CDR2 (germline): GTSNPN, SVGIG (reference sequence). The CDR3 protein is CAWSVYTGELFF.

The chain combines TRBV7-2 with TRBJ2-1; the D gene TCRdb calls, TRBD2, cannot be checked with no DNA. The CDR3 covers 16 residues. Germline V gene data show CDR1 as SGHTA and CDR2 as FQGNSA. The CDR3 loop is CASSPTERGVYNEQFF.

The chain employs TRBV30 and TRBJ1-6; TCRdb reports TRBD1, a call that lacks DNA to check it against. Germline loops: CDR1 GTSNPN, CDR2 SVGIG (reference sequence). The CDR3 is made up of 15 amino acids. CDR3 residues: CAWSKGKGDGSPLHF.

The chain links TRBV14 to TRBJ1-2; no DNA is available, so the TRBD1 call from TCRdb remains unchecked. Per the germline V gene, CDR1 is SGHDN and CDR2 is FVKESK. This CDR3 comprises 12 residues. CDR3 protein: CASSPQRGGYTF.